This T cell receptor (beta chain) was retrieved from a study of response to subunit inactivated influenza vaccine listed by TCRdb under 2018. With respect to the entire study: To follow how T cells responded to a trivalent subunit inactivated influenza vaccine, the researchers relied on deep quantitative profiling of the T cell receptor repertoire. The research as a whole found: The authors proposed that each seasonal influenza vaccination may bring in only a limited number of new T cells.

Library generation was performed with RT-PCR. The reads were generated on an Illumina HiSeq 2500. The public sequencing data were trimmed at Q25 with fastp and processed into clonotypes with MiXCR by TCRdb, which kept only in-frame beta chains. Each CDR3 protein appears once, grouped with its most common genes and DNA. The sample table holds some 500,000 distinct CDR3 sequences, of which about 25% were seen once. The ten largest make up over 1.5% of the sample. With respect to this clonotype: No cognate antigen has been identified for it. Base-call qualities are not available, and no considerably larger clone is one nucleotide away.

The CDR3 starts with the cysteine, ends with the phenylalanine, and has 13 residues. The sequence is cut down to CDR3 DNA, 39 bases in frame from base 1. V loses 5 bases, J loses 7 bases, and the germline ends lie 11 bases apart. Looking up the germline V gene (reference sequence) yields CDR1 SEHNR and CDR2 FQNEAQ. The sequenced sample was CD4+ T cells sorted from PBMCs, obtained 4 to 6 days after vaccination. This sequence originates from a man aged 50-60 years who received an inactivated influenza vaccine. Donor details come from another sample of the same person, matched by shared clones. The chain couples TRBV7-9 to TRBJ2-2; no D gene can be assigned with confidence. CDR3 reads: CASSDMNLGELFF. At the DNA level, the sequence is TGTGCCAGCAGCGACATGAATCTCGGGGAGCTGTTTTTT.